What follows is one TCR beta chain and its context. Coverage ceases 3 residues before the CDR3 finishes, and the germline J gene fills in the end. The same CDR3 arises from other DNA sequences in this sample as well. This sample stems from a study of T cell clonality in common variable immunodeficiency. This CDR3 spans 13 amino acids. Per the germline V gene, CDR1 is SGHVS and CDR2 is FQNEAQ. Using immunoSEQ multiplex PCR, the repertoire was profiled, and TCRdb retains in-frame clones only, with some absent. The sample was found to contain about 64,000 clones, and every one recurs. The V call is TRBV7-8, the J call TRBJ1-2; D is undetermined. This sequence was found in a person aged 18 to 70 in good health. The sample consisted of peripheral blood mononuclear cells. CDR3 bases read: TGTGCCAGCAGCCCTCAGAGTCGTGCCGGC. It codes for CASSPQSRAG. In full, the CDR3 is CASSPQSRAGYTF.